This T cell receptor beta chain was captured by sequencing in a study of immune heterogeneity within non-small cell lung tumors. Study in general: Tumors were classified as 4 squamous cell carcinomas, about nine non-squamous carcinomas and 1 not otherwise specified.

Multiplex PCR amplified TCR beta CDR3 with 32 V and 13 J primers. In TCRdb, the multiplex PCR reads were re-called with MiXCR into one record per CDR3 protein. Among fewer than 12,000 distinct CDR3 sequences listed, less than 30% were seen once. At least ten counts were recorded for this clonotype. Its antigen is as yet unknown. The template consisted of bulk tumor genomic DNA, with 600 ng used per sample. Surgical sampling yielded several biopsies per primary tumor (spaced far apart). Those enrolled were patients newly diagnosed with untreated non-small cell lung cancer and undergoing curative surgery. Trimming shortened V by 6 bases and J by 2 bases, and 10 bases separated the two germline ends. The CDR3 runs to 14 residues. The V gene's germline CDR1 is SNHLY and CDR2 FYNNEI. General observations from the study: There were identical dominant CDR3 beta clonotypes recurring across tumor sites within a patient, together with site-unique high-frequency clones.

The clonotype originates from a man between 50 and 59 years old with non-small cell lung cancer. The V gene is TRBV2, the J gene TRBJ2-2, with D unclear. The sample was lung tumor tissue. CDR3 region: CASRRTDNTGELFF. In nucleotides, the CDR3 is TGTGCCAGCAGGAGGACGGATAACACCGGGGAGCTGTTTTTT.